One and the same sample provided the 14 T cell receptor beta chains below, sequenced in a study of Tregs in tolerant kidney transplant recipients. Sequencing used immunoSEQ multiplex PCR; TCRdb keeps in-frame clones, though not all of them. The sample lists roughly 68,000 clones, 84% seen once, with approximately 4.8% in the top ten. Source material: CD4+ T cells from blood. These receptor sequences come from a human donor in good health.

The chain employs TRBV7-2 and TRBJ1-6; no clear D gene. The germline gives CDR1 SGHTA, CDR2 FQGNSA. CDR3 size: 17 residues. Trimming pared 1 base from V and 0 bases from J, leaving 10 bases between. The CDR3 sequence: CASSLVAGGSYNSPLHF. The CDR3 DNA follows: TGTGCCAGCAGCTTAGTAGCAGGAGGCTCCTATAATTCACCCCTCCACTTT.

This rearrangement joins TRBV13 to TRBJ2-7; 9 nucleotides line up with TRBD1. The junction had 6 bases not matched to a gene; V was cut back by 5 bases and J by 4 bases. The CDR3 consists of 14 residues. Germline assignment: CDR1 PRHDT and CDR2 FYEKMQ (reference sequence). The CDR3 region is CASSTGQGLYEQYF. The CDR3 bases are TGTGCCAGCAGCACTGGACAGGGGCTGTACGAGCAGTACTTC.

The chain is built from TRBV10-3 and TRBJ1-5; TRBD1 aligns across 7 bases. From germline, CDR1 is ENHRY and CDR2 SYGVKD. The CDR3 runs 16 residues. J was trimmed by 6 bases and V by 1 base; bases with no gene match: 9. For the CDR3, the DNA is TGTGCCATCAGTGAGTATCTCGGACAGGATCGTCAGCCCCAGCATTTT. Translating gives CAISEYLGQDRQPQHF.

The chain combines TRBV2 with TRBJ2-1; 10 bases agree with TRBD2. The CDR3 totals 14 residues. In germline, CDR1 is SNHLY, CDR2 FYNNEI. The trim removed 7 bases at V and 5 bases at J, leaving 5 bases unmatched. The CDR3 DNA reads as TGTGCCAGCACGAGGACTAGCGGCAACAATGAGCAGTTCTTC. Amino acids: CASTRTSGNNEQFF.

This clone occurred once. The CDR3 DNA follows: TGCGCCAGCAGCCAGTCAGTCTTGGAGGGCCTATATGGCTACACCTTC. Residues: CASSQSVLEGLYGYTF. V usage is TRBV4-3 and J usage is TRBJ1-2; D gene unclear. The V and J ends lost 3 bases and 5 bases respectively, with 19 bases between them. Germline V gene lookup returns CDR1 LGHNA and CDR2 YSLEER. CDR3 length equals 16 residues.

The CDR3 spells CASSIDEHPNYGYTF. DNA of the CDR3: TGTGCCAGCAGTATCGACGAACACCCTAACTATGGCTACACCTTC. The rearrangement joins TRBV25-1 to TRBJ1-2; D is uncertain. The CDR3 is 15 amino acids. Germline values: CDR1 MGHDK, CDR2 SYGVNS. V shed 5 bases and J shed 0 bases, with 13 bases lying between them.

The genes are TRBV29-1 and TRBJ2-2; 10 positions match TRBD2. V gave up 5 bases and J gave up 5 bases; unmatched junction bases: 8. Germline V gene lookup returns CDR1 SQVTM and CDR2 ANQGSEA. This CDR3 comprises 15 residues. CDR3 nucleotide sequence: TGCAGCGTTTACTTAGCGGGAGGAAAGACCGGGGAGCTGTTTTTT. Translating gives CSVYLAGGKTGELFF.

This sequence joins TRBV2 and TRBJ1-2; possible D gene TRBD1, 5 bases. V was cut by 7 bases and J by 3 bases, with 12 bases left in between. The CDR3 runs 13 residues. Germline CDR1 SNHLY, CDR2 FYNNEI. CDR3 in amino acids: CASIRDLDYGYTF. The CDR3 coding sequence is TGTGCCAGCATCAGGGACCTAGACTATGGCTACACCTTC.

The V call is TRBV29-1, the J call TRBJ2-4, with 8 bases lining up with TRBD2. Germline V gives CDR1 SQVTM, CDR2 ANQGSEA. V was clipped by 3 bases and J by 10 bases; unmatched bases: 8. The CDR3 sequence is 13 residues long. This CDR3 reads CSVEGTRSNIQYF. CDR3 nucleotide sequence: TGCAGCGTTGAGGGGACTAGGTCGAATATTCAGTACTTC. The full variable domain, its missing parts supplied by reference TRBV29-1 and TRBJ2-4, is SAVISQKPSRDICQRGTSLTIQCQVDSQVTMMFWYRQQPGQSLTLIATANQGSEATYESGFVIDKFPISRPNLTFSTLTVSNMSPEDSSIYLCSVEGTRSNIQYFGAGTRLSVL.

J is TRBJ2-5 and V is TRBV19, with 7 bases matching TRBD1. V lost 6 bases, J lost 0 bases, and 7 bases stayed unmatched. CDR3 size: 15 residues. CDR1 is LNHDA, CDR2 SQIVND, per germline (reference sequence). DNA of the CDR3: TGTGCCAGTAGGACGGGGACAGCTAACCAAGAGACCCAGTACTTC. Its translation: CASRTGTANQETQYF.

The rearrangement links TRBV7-9 to TRBJ1-1, with TRBD1 matching over 9 bases. This CDR3 is 17 amino acids long. With 5 bases clipped from V and 3 bases from J, the junction kept 13 bases outside the gene matches. The germline V gene has CDR1 SEHNR and CDR2 FQNEAQ (reference sequence). CDR3 in amino acids: CASSPGDRAWADTEAFF. CDR3 DNA sequence: TGTGCCAGCAGCCCCGGGGACAGGGCCTGGGCGGACACTGAAGCTTTCTTT.

The chain joins TRBV18 to TRBJ1-5, with 9 bases matching TRBD1. The length of the CDR3 is 15 residues. From germline, CDR1 is KGHSH and CDR2 LQKENI. V lost 6 bases, J lost 1 base, and 4 bases stayed unmatched. The CDR3 region has the DNA TGTGCCAGCTCTCCCGGACAGGGGAGCAATCAGCCCCAGCATTTT. This codes for CASSPGQGSNQPQHF.

This clone showed up just once. V usage is TRBV18 and J usage is TRBJ2-3; D is unresolved. V was trimmed by 5 bases and J by 3 bases, leaving 9 bases between them. The CDR3 has 13 amino acids. Germline V gene sequence: CDR1 KGHSH, CDR2 LQKENI. For the CDR3, the DNA is TGTGCCAGCTCATTCCTCCCGACAGATACGCAGTATTTT. This gives the protein CASSFLPTDTQYF.

The CDR3 sequence: CASKPGGGNSPLHF. The DNA of the CDR3 is TGTGCCAGCAAACCCGGGGGCGGCAATTCACCCCTCCACTTT. This rearrangement joins TRBV14 to TRBJ1-6; D possibly corresponds to TRBD1 (6 bases). The V end was cut by 7 bases, the J end by 7 bases, with 14 bases between. Per germline, CDR1 SGHDN and CDR2 FVKESK. CDR3 size: 14 residues.